These T cell receptor beta chains were read from a single sample in a study of shared clonotypes between healthy human individuals. Some clones are missing from TCRdb's copy, which holds only in-frame ones; the method was immunoSEQ multiplex PCR. The repertoire includes a few million clones, around 94% of them detected once, and 0.14% sits in the top ten. The sample was naive CD4+ T cells sorted from blood. The receptors derive from a man aged 18 to 30 in good health. Each CDR3 is given with its conserved first and last residue. The D gene is left open where the match is weak. Clone sizes are given selectively: once, few, many, or a class where the clone is expanded.

D	V	J	size	CDR3	DNA
.	TRBV12-5	TRBJ2-7	once	CATASGPYEQYF	TGTGCTACGGCTTCGGGCCCCTACGAGCAGTACTTC
TRBD2	TRBV10-2	TRBJ2-7	.	CASSEGLAGGYEQYF	TGCGCCAGCAGTGAGGGACTAGCGGGAGGTTACGAGCAGTACTTC
TRBD1	TRBV30	TRBJ2-5	.	CAWNRGDWYQETQYF	TGTGCCTGGAACAGGGGGGATTGGTACCAAGAGACCCAGTACTTC
TRBD1	TRBV28	TRBJ2-3	.	CASQRGDRGDTQYF	TGTGCCAGCCAAAGGGGGGACAGGGGCGATACGCAGTATTTT
.	TRBV10-3	TRBJ1-6	.	CAISESGTNSPLHF	TGTGCCATCAGTGAGTCGGGGACTAATTCACCCCTCCACTTT
.	TRBV4-1	TRBJ1-5	few	CASSLGRTNQPQHF	TGCGCCAGCAGCCTGGGGAGGACCAATCAGCCCCAGCATTTT
.	TRBV6-6	TRBJ2-7	.	CASSYLERYEQYF	TGTGCCAGCAGTTATCTGGAGCGCTACGAGCAGTACTTC
TRBD2	TRBV11-2	TRBJ2-3	.	CASSLVGGLGPDF	TGTGCCAGCAGCTTAGTAGGGGGACTAGGGCCGGATTTT
TRBD1	TRBV5-1	TRBJ2-5	.	CASSPRTGSETQYF	TGCGCCAGCAGCCCACGGACAGGGTCGGAGACCCAGTACTTC
TRBD2	TRBV11-2	TRBJ2-3	.	CASSLPSGNTDTQYF	TGTGCCAGCAGCTTACCTAGCGGGAATACAGATACGCAGTATTTT
TRBD2	TRBV9	TRBJ2-2	.	CATSGGPNTGELFF	TGTGCCACTTCGGGGGGGCCGAACACCGGGGAGCTGTTTTTT
.	TRBV7-9	TRBJ1-4	.	CASSLVGGSGEKLFF	TGTGCCAGCAGCTTAGTTGGGGGGTCCGGTGAAAAACTGTTTTTT
.	TRBV28	TRBJ1-2	.	CASIPGTNYGYTF	TGTGCCAGCATTCCCGGGACTAACTATGGCTACACCTTC
.	TRBV2	TRBJ1-5	few	CASSDSNQPQHF	TGTGCCAGCAGTGACAGCAATCAGCCCCAGCATTTT
TRBD1	TRBV5-4	TRBJ1-1	.	CASSGDRMNTEAFF	TGTGCCAGCAGCGGGGACAGGATGAACACTGAAGCTTTCTTT
TRBD2	TRBV5-4	TRBJ2-5	.	CACGRLETQYF	TGTGCCTGCGGGAGACTGGAGACCCAGTACTTC
.	TRBV9	TRBJ1-3	.	CASSATGSGNTIYF	TGTGCCAGCAGCGCTACAGGCTCTGGAAACACCATATATTTT
.	TRBV10-3	TRBJ2-7	.	CAISLKGDEQYF	TGTGCCATCAGTCTAAAAGGGGACGAGCAGTACTTC
.	TRBV5-6	TRBJ2-7	.	CASSWTESTYEQYF	TGTGCCAGCAGCTGGACAGAATCCACCTACGAGCAGTACTTC
.	TRBV21-1	TRBJ1-5	.	CASSKVRGDRDNQPQHF	TGTGCCAGCAGCAAAGTTAGGGGGGACAGGGATAATCAGCCCCAGCATTTT
TRBD2	TRBV7-9	TRBJ2-7	.	CASRGTSASYEQYF	TGTGCCAGCAGGGGGACTAGCGCCTCCTACGAGCAGTACTTC
.	TRBV4-2	TRBJ2-7	.	CASSQDGTSYEQYF	TGTGCCAGCAGCCAAGATGGGACTTCTTACGAGCAGTACTTC
.	TRBV21-1	TRBJ1-1	.	CASSKDQEGQNTEAFF	TGTGCCAGCAGCAAAGACCAGGAAGGACAGAACACTGAAGCTTTCTTT
.	TRBV18	TRBJ1-1	once	CASSPGGEAFF	TGTGCCAGCTCACCAGGAGGTGAAGCTTTCTTT
TRBD1	TRBV11-1	TRBJ2-1	.	CASSVRDRGNEQFF	TGTGCCAGCAGCGTCCGGGACAGGGGCAATGAGCAGTTCTTC
TRBD1	TRBV29-1	TRBJ1-2	few	CSVETGRGYTF	TGCAGCGTGGAGACAGGGAGAGGCTACACCTTC
TRBD1	TRBV19	TRBJ2-7	.	CASSLTGYYEQYF	TGTGCCAGTAGCCTGACAGGGTACTACGAGCAGTACTTC
TRBD2	TRBV5-1	TRBJ2-1	.	CASSLASGGASYEQFF	TGCGCCAGCAGCTTGGCTAGCGGGGGGGCCTCGTATGAGCAGTTCTTC
.	TRBV30	TRBJ1-2	.	CACAITGVFGDYGYTF	TGTGCCTGCGCCATTACCGGGGTCTTCGGTGACTATGGCTACACCTTC
TRBD2	TRBV5-6	TRBJ2-5	once	CASSGGLAGVETQYF	TGTGCCAGCAGCGGGGGACTAGCGGGAGTAGAGACCCAGTACTTC
.	TRBV4-1	TRBJ1-5	few	CASSQPDREEQPQHF	TGCGCCAGCAGCCAACCCGACCGGGAGGAGCAGCCCCAGCATTTT
.	TRBV6-5	TRBJ2-7	.	CASSRTKGIPHEQYF	TGTGCCAGCAGCCGCACTAAGGGGATCCCTCACGAGCAGTACTTC
.	TRBV5-6	TRBJ2-5	.	CASSLARGTKRQETQYF	TGTGCCAGCAGCTTGGCCCGTGGGACCAAACGCCAAGAGACCCAGTACTTC
TRBD1	TRBV28	TRBJ1-2	.	CASSSAGQGRGANYGYTF	TGTGCCAGCAGTTCAGCGGGACAGGGAAGAGGGGCTAACTATGGCTACACCTTC
.	TRBV5-6	TRBJ2-7	.	CASTPKGQGAYEQYF	TGTGCCAGCACCCCTAAGGGGCAGGGCGCGTACGAGCAGTACTTC
.	TRBV2	TRBJ1-1	.	CASSEEDGRSEAFF	TGTGCCAGCAGTGAAGAAGATGGAAGGAGTGAAGCTTTCTTT
TRBD2	TRBV10-3	TRBJ2-1	.	CAISTGTSNLWEQFF	TGTGCCATCAGCACCGGGACTAGCAACCTCTGGGAGCAGTTCTTC